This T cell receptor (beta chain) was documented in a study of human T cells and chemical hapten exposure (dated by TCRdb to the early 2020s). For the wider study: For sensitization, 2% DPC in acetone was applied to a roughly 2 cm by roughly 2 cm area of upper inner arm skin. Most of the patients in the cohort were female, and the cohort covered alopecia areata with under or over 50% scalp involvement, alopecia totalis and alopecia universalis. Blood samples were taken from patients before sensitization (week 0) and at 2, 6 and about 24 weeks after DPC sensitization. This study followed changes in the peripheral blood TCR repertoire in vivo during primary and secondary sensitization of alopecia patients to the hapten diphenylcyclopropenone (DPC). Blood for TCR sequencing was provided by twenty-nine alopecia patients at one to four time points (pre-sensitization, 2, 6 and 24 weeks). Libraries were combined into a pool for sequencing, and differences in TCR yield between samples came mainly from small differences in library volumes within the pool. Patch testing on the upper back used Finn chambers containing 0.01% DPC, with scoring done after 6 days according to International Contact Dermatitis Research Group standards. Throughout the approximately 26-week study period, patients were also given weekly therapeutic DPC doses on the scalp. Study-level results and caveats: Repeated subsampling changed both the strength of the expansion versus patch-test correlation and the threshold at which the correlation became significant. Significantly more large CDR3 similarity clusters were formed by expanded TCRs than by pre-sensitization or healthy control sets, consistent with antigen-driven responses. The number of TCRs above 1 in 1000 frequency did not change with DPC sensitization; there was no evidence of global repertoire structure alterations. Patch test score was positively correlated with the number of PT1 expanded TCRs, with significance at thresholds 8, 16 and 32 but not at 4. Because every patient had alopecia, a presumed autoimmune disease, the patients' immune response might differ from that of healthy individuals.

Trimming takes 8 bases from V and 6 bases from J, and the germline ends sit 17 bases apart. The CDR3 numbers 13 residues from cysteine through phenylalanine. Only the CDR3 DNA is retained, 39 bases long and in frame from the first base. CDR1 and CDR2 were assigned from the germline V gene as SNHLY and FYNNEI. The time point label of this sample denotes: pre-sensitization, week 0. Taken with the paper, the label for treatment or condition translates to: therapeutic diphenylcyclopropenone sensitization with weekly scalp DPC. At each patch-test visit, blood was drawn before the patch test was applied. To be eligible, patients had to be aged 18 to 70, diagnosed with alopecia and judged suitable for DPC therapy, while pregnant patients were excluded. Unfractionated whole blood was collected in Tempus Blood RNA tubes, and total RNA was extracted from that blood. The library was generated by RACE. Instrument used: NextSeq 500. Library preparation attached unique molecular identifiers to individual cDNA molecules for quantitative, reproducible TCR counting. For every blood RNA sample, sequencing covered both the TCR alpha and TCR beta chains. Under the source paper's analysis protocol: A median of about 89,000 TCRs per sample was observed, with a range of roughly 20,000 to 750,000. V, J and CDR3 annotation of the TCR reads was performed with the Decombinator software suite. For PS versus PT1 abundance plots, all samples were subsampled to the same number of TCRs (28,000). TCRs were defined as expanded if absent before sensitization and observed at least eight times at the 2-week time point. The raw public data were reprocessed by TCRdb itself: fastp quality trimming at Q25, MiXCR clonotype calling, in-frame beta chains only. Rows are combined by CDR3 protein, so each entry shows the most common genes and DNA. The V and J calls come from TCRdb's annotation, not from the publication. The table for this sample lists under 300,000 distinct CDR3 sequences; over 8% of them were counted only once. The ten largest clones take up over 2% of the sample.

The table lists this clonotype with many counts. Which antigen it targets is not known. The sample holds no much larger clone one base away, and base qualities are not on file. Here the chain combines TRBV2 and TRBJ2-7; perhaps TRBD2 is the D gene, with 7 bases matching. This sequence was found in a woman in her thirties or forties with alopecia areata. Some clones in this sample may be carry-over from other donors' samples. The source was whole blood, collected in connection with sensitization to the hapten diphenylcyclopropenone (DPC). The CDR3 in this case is CASRGDISGEQYF. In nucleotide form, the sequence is TGTGCCAGCCGGGGGGACATATCGGGCGAGCAGTACTTC.